These T cell receptor beta chains were read from a single sample in a study of neoadjuvant anti-PD-1 for oral cavity cancer. Method: immunoSEQ multiplex PCR; TCRdb's copy keeps in-frame clones and lacks some. The sample contains about 9,400 clones, around 60% of which appear only once. This specimen consisted of PBMCs, obtained after nivolumab (anti-PD-1) treatment. The receptor source for this set is a person aged 40-85 years with oral cavity squamous cell carcinoma. Both conserved end residues are part of each CDR3. A D gene is named only where the DNA matches it firmly. Clone size, where shown, is once, few, many, or a class for clones that have expanded.

length	V	D	size	J	CDR3	DNA
16	TRBV5-6	NA	few	TRBJ1-2	CASSSLFGQTNYGYTF	TGTGCCAGCAGCTCCCTCTTCGGACAGACAAACTATGGCTACACCTTC
14	TRBV10-3	TRBD1	NA	TRBJ1-2	CAIRWTGISYGYTF	TGTGCCATCAGATGGACAGGGATTAGCTATGGCTACACCTTC
13	TRBV19	TRBD2	NA	TRBJ2-1	CASSRSGGNEQFF	TGTGCCAGTAGTCGGTCGGGGGGGAATGAGCAGTTCTTC
16	TRBV2	NA	large	TRBJ1-1	CASSESTGTLNTEAFF	TGTGCCAGCAGTGAAAGCACCGGGACACTGAACACTGAAGCTTTCTTT
17	TRBV9	TRBD2	NA	TRBJ2-7	CASSLGASGGGSPEQYF	TGTGCCAGCAGCCTTGGGGCTAGCGGGGGGGGTAGTCCCGAGCAGTACTTC
14	TRBV7-9	NA	NA	TRBJ1-1	CASSLIGSVTEAFF	TGTGCCAGCAGCTTAATAGGGAGTGTCACTGAAGCTTTCTTT
12	TRBV6-6	NA	NA	TRBJ1-1	CASSYPNTEAFF	TGTGCCAGCAGTTACCCGAACACTGAAGCTTTCTTT
13	TRBV6-5	TRBD1	NA	TRBJ2-7	CASSFYRGGEQYF	TGTGCCAGCAGTTTCTACAGGGGCGGCGAGCAGTACTTC
12	TRBV2	NA	NA	TRBJ2-7	CASSSLGYEQYF	TGTGCCAGCAGTTCCCTCGGCTACGAGCAGTACTTC
15	TRBV10-3	NA	NA	TRBJ1-1	CAISVSGTGPERAFF	TGTGCCATCAGTGTATCCGGAACAGGGCCCGAGAGGGCTTTCTTT
15	TRBV27	TRBD1	NA	TRBJ2-7	CASSRGQSSSYEQYF	TGTGCCAGCAGTAGGGGACAGTCAAGCTCCTACGAGCAGTACTTC
15	TRBV7-9	TRBD1	NA	TRBJ2-7	CASSLGDRSSYEQYF	TGTGCCAGCAGCTTAGGGGACAGGAGCTCCTACGAGCAGTACTTC
15	TRBV6-5	NA	NA	TRBJ2-5	CASTLYRGRQETQYF	TGTGCCAGCACCCTCTATAGGGGACGGCAAGAGACCCAGTACTTC
13	TRBV6-6	NA	NA	TRBJ1-2	CASSYGGSGGYTF	TGTGCCAGCAGTTACGGAGGGAGTGGGGGATACACCTTC
14	TRBV9	NA	NA	TRBJ2-3	CASSVLAKTDTQYF	TGTGCCAGCAGCGTGCTGGCAAAGACAGATACGCAGTATTTT
12	TRBV28	NA	NA	TRBJ1-5	CASISGVGPQHF	TGTGCCAGCATTTCGGGGGTTGGGCCCCAGCATTTT
15	TRBV5-1	NA	few	TRBJ1-2	CASRPTGSTNYGYTF	TGCGCCAGCAGACCCACAGGGAGTACTAACTATGGCTACACCTTC
16	TRBV11-2	NA	few	TRBJ2-5	CASSLFSGSYQETQYF	TGTGCCAGCAGCCTTTTTTCCGGGAGCTATCAAGAGACCCAGTACTTC
18	TRBV11-3	TRBD2	NA	TRBJ2-2	CASSSTRTSGGALGELFF	TGTGCCAGCAGCTCCACGCGGACTAGCGGGGGGGCCCTGGGGGAGCTGTTTTTT
14	TRBV2	NA	few	TRBJ1-3	CASSRDTAGNTIYF	TGTGCCAGCTCGCGGGACACTGCTGGAAACACCATATATTTT
14	TRBV5-8	NA	few	TRBJ1-6	CASSLVGLNSPLHF	TGTGCCAGCAGCTTGGTAGGGCTCAATTCACCCCTCCACTTT